Listed here are 22 T cell receptor beta chains from one sample, sequenced in a study of a mutant IDH1 vaccine in newly diagnosed glioma. The data were produced by immunoSEQ multiplex PCR, yet TCRdb's version contains in-frame clones alone and is incomplete. The table has 80,000 to 100,000 clones, around 80% seen once; the top ten hold less than 9.5%. Time point defined: baseline, week 1 (first vaccination visit). Treatment described: pre-vaccination baseline after standard-of-care therapy. The sequences come from PBMCs, collected from a glioma patient treated with radiotherapy, temozolomide or both. These receptors were collected from a middle-aged man with glioma.

J is TRBJ2-3 and V is TRBV5-6; D is possibly TRBD2 (6 bases). V shed 0 bases and J shed 1 base, with 12 bases lying between them. This CDR3 spans 16 amino acids. Germline assignment: CDR1 SGHDT and CDR2 YYEEEE. The CDR3 region is CASSLGDSLGTDTQYF. CDR3 nucleotides: TGTGCCAGCAGCTTGGGGGACTCCTTGGGCACAGATACGCAGTATTTT.

This clone occurred a few times. V is TRBV4-3 and J is TRBJ1-2; tentative D call: TRBD1 (6 bases). Trimming cost V 0 bases and J 2 bases, with 10 bases left between them. Germline CDR1 is LGHNA and CDR2 is YSLEER. This CDR3 has 15 amino acids. The CDR3 protein is CASSQDRGFNYGYTF. The DNA of the CDR3 is TGCGCCAGCAGCCAAGACAGGGGTTTCAACTATGGCTACACCTTC.

This clone has just a few counts. The gene calls are TRBV12-5 and TRBJ1-5; D gene ambiguous. Trimming shortened V by 3 bases and J by 2 bases, and 8 bases separated the two germline ends. The CDR3 is made up of 14 amino acids. In germline, CDR1 is LGHNT, CDR2 FRNRAP. The CDR3 reads CASGFGLGNQPQHF. CDR3 sequence (DNA): TGTGCTAGTGGTTTTGGATTGGGCAATCAGCCCCAGCATTTT.

As to this clone: At one boundary the junction diverges from the germline segment, which might be a read error. The gene calls are TRBV7-7 and TRBJ1-3; no definite D call. CDR3 size: 13 residues. Germline V gene lookup returns CDR1 SSHAT and CDR2 FNYEAQ (reference sequence). CDR3 nucleotide sequence: TGTGCTAGCAGCTTTTCTACCACGGGCACCATATATTTT. Residues: CASSFSTTGTIYF.

CDR3 amino acids: CASRGTDRGLYNEQFF. The CDR3 coding sequence is TGTGCCAGCAGGGGGACGGACAGGGGGCTCTACAATGAGCAGTTCTTC. The gene calls are TRBV2 and TRBJ2-1; 11 bases line up with TRBD1. Unmatched junction bases numbered 7, after V lost 6 bases and J lost 3 bases. The CDR3 consists of 16 residues. Germline assignment: CDR1 SNHLY and CDR2 FYNNEI.

This clone was found a few times. The rearrangement joins TRBV11-2 to TRBJ2-7; possibly TRBD1 or TRBD2 for D (5 bases each). CDR1 and CDR2 (germline): SGHAT, FQNNGV. This CDR3 spans 13 amino acids. Trimming took 4 bases from V and 3 from J, leaving 10 bases between them. The CDR3: CASSSGADYEQYF. The CDR3, as DNA: TGTGCCAGCAGCTCCGGGGCTGACTACGAGCAGTACTTC.

The V call is TRBV19, the J call TRBJ2-7; no clear D gene. V lost 9 bases and J lost 1, with 13 bases in between. This CDR3 has 13 residues. Germline assignment: CDR1 LNHDA and CDR2 SQIVND (reference sequence). The CDR3 DNA is TGTGCCAGCCAAAGCCTTGGATCCTACGAGCAGTACTTC. It encodes CASQSLGSYEQYF.

The chain links TRBV5-1 to TRBJ1-6; unclear D gene. CDR3 length equals 14 residues. Trimming pared 10 bases from V and 6 bases from J, leaving 17 bases between. Germline lookup yields CDR1 SGHRS and CDR2 YFSETQ. The CDR3 loop is CASTLEVANSPLHF. CDR3 nucleotides: TGCGCCTCCACCCTGGAGGTTGCTAATTCACCCCTCCACTTT.

J is TRBJ1-4 and V is TRBV30, with D unresolved. Trimming pared 2 bases from V and 7 bases from J, leaving 11 bases between. The CDR3 covers 13 residues. The germline V gene encodes CDR1 GTSNPN and CDR2 SVGIG (reference sequence). The CDR3 region is CAWSIQAGEKLFF. The CDR3 bases are TGTGCCTGGAGTATCCAGGCAGGTGAAAAACTGTTTTTT. Variable domain in full (rest from reference TRBV30 and TRBJ1-4): SQTIHQWPATLVQPVGSPLSLECTVEGTSNPNLYWYRQAAGRGLQLLFYSVGIGQISSEVPQNLSASRPQDRQFILSSKKLLLSDSGFYLCAWSIQAGEKLFFGSGTQLSVL.

The chain joins TRBV9 to TRBJ2-5; 11 bases match TRBD2. The CDR3 runs to 16 residues. V lost 0 bases to trimming and J lost 4 bases; unmatched junction nucleotides: 5. Per germline, CDR1 SGDLS and CDR2 YYNGEE. This chain's CDR3 is CASSVGLAGQGETQYF. In DNA, the CDR3 is TGTGCCAGCAGCGTAGGACTAGCGGGACAGGGAGAGACCCAGTACTTC.

This chain uses TRBV9 with TRBJ1-6, with 8 bases lining up with TRBD1. J gave up 0 bases and V 3 bases, and 5 bases lay outside the gene matches. The CDR3 spans 17 residues. CDR1 and CDR2 (germline): SGDLS, YYNGEE. CDR3 residues: CASSGGQGDSYNSPLHF. For the CDR3, the DNA is TGTGCCAGCAGCGGCGGACAGGGCGACTCCTATAATTCACCCCTCCACTTT.

The CDR3 bases are TGTGCCATCAGTGACGACAGGGAAGGTTCTTTCTTT. Translated, it gives CAISDDREGSFF. The genes are TRBV10-3 and TRBJ1-1; 7 bases are a match to TRBD1. Looked up from germline, CDR1 is ENHRY and CDR2 is SYGVKD. The V gene end was trimmed by 3 bases and the J gene end by 12 bases; junction bases not matched to a gene: 7. CDR3 size: 12 residues.

The rearrangement uses TRBV19 and TRBJ2-3; D not certain. The CDR3 length is 13 residues. Germline V gene data show CDR1 as LNHDA and CDR2 as SQIVND (reference sequence). The ends were cut back, 8 bases at V and 0 bases at J, with 9 bases in the middle. The CDR3 protein is CASSLFSTDTQYF. The CDR3 nucleotides are TGTGCCAGTTCCCTTTTTAGCACAGATACGCAGTATTTT.

Here the CDR3 DNA reads TGTGCCAGTAGGCAGGGCATCGAGCAGTACTTC. Translation: CASRQGIEQYF. The chain joins TRBV19 to TRBJ2-5; a possible D gene is TRBD1 (5 bases). The J call may not be correct, given that the DNA end is closer to TRBJ2-7. Germline lookup yields CDR1 LNHDA and CDR2 SQIVND (reference sequence). The CDR3 covers 11 residues.

The rearrangement uses TRBV7-3 and TRBJ2-7; D is unclear. The germline V gene encodes CDR1 SGHTA and CDR2 FQGTGA. The CDR3 totals 9 residues. The V end was cut by 11 bases, the J end by 12 bases, with 14 bases between. The CDR3 reads CAPTVGLYF. CDR3 coding DNA: TGTGCCCCCACCGTCGGGTTGTACTTC.

The J gene is TRBJ1-2, the V gene TRBV6-6, with a weak D call TRBD1 (5 bases). CDR3 length: 14 amino acids. V was cut by 4 bases and J by 2 bases, with 11 bases left in between. Germline V gives CDR1 MNHNY, CDR2 SVGAGI (reference sequence). CDR3 DNA: TGTGCCAGCAGTTCTAGAGGGGAAAACTATGGCTACACCTTC. It translates to CASSSRGENYGYTF.

CDR3 region: CASTPPGQGINYGYTF. The CDR3 nucleotides are TGTGCCAGCACCCCTCCCGGACAGGGGATTAACTATGGCTACACCTTC. V gene TRBV28 combines with J gene TRBJ1-2; 9 nucleotides align to TRBD1. Germline V gene data show CDR1 as MDHEN and CDR2 as SYDVKM. The ends lost 7 bases at V and 1 base at J; junction bases unmatched: 10. The CDR3 extends over 16 amino acids.

The chain has TRBV29-1 and TRBJ1-2, with no clear D. Germline values: CDR1 SQVTM, CDR2 ANQGSEA. This CDR3 region has 13 residues. V gave up 3 bases and J gave up 7 bases, with 15 bases separating them. The CDR3 sequence is CSVEMTIRGGYTF. CDR3 bases: TGCAGCGTTGAGATGACAATCCGGGGTGGCTACACCTTC.

This clone occurred a few times. The CDR3 DNA is TGTGCCAGCAGCCAAGGCCTAGGGGGTTACAATCAGCCCCAGCATTTT. This encodes CASSQGLGGYNQPQHF. The rearrangement uses TRBV4-2 and TRBJ1-5; D is possibly TRBD1 (6 bases). V was cut by 1 base and J by 3 bases, with 13 bases left in between. The CDR3 length is 16 residues. Germline V gene data show CDR1 as LGHNA and CDR2 as YNFKEQ.

This clone was seen once. J is TRBJ1-4 and V is TRBV7-8; D possibly corresponds to TRBD1 (5 bases). CDR3 length: 13 residues. V was pared by 3 bases and J by 8 bases, with 10 bases between. Per the germline V gene, CDR1 is SGHVS and CDR2 is FQNEAQ. The CDR3 DNA follows: TGTGCCAGCAGCTTTTTTGGGGACGAAAAACTGTTTTTT. Translated, it gives CASSFFGDEKLFF. The full variable domain, with the rest looked up from reference TRBV7-8 and TRBJ1-4, is GAGVSQSPRYKVAKRGQDVALRCDPISGHVSLFWYQQALGQGPEFLTYFQNEAQLDKSGLPSDRFFAERPEGSVSTLKIQRTQQEDSAVYLCASSFFGDEKLFFGSGTQLSVL.

This chain links TRBV6-5 with TRBJ2-3; possibly TRBD2 for D (6 bases). The CDR3 consists of 15 residues. Trimming pared 0 bases from V and 5 bases from J, leaving 12 bases between. Germline loops: CDR1 MNHEY, CDR2 SVGAGI. CDR3 region: CASSYSSGGVDTQYF. As DNA, the CDR3 is TGTGCCAGCAGTTACTCGAGCGGAGGGGTAGATACGCAGTATTTT.

J is TRBJ1-2 and V is TRBV10-3; 10 bases agree with TRBD1. The CDR3 length is 16 residues. J lost 4 bases, V lost 0 bases, and 5 bases had no gene match. Germline V CDR1 and CDR2: ENHRY, SYGVKD. CDR3 DNA: TGTGCCATCAGTGAGTCCGACAGGGGGCCAAGCTATGGCTACACCTTC. Protein sequence: CAISESDRGPSYGYTF.